This T cell receptor beta chain was documented in a study of metastatic and nonmetastatic thyroid tumors. This CDR3 comprises 11 residues. The V gene lost 5 bases and the J gene lost 8 bases, with 6 bases spanning the gap. The germline V gene has CDR1 LGHNA and CDR2 YNFKEQ. TCRdb ran MiXCR on the PCR reads. This sample has some 8,400 clones; approximately 33% occur once, and the top ten carry around 19%. Thyroid surgery was performed in patients who had received no treatment beforehand. Sequenced: tumor tissue. The chain links TRBV4-2 to TRBJ2-2; unclear D gene. The TCR comes from a female donor with papillary thyroid cancer or a benign thyroid nodule (not recorded which). Some clones in this sample may be carry-over from other donors' samples. CDR3 DNA: TGTGCCAGCAGCACGGAGGGGGAGCTGTTTTTT. Protein: CASSTEGELFF.